This T cell receptor (beta chain) appears in the sequencing data of a study of graft-versus-host responses after intestinal transplantation. Study background: Among the recipients, transplants were multivisceral, liver-intestinal, or isolated intestinal. Whole-study results and caveats: Recipient-marrow GvH clones were detected, some having first appeared in ileum or blood.

Notes on this clone: No antigen is known for it.

The protocol was immunoSEQ multiplex PCR, while the TCRdb copy is restricted to in-frame clones and leaves out a portion. Here the sample spans fewer than 95,000 clones, 94% being singletons. Here the sequenced sample was unstimulated CD4+ T cells sorted from spleen or lymph node cells, taken before transplant. This receptor was obtained from a human donor who was the organ donor for an intestinal transplant.

CDR3 in amino acids: CASSWRFGGQPQHF. The DNA of the CDR3 is TGTGCCAGCAGCTGGAGGTTTGGCGGACAGCCCCAGCATTTT. The chain carries TRBV7-2 and TRBJ1-5; D unclear. With 4 bases removed from V and 7 bases from J, the gap between germline ends came to 14 bases. The germline gives CDR1 SGHTA, CDR2 FQGNSA. The CDR3 runs 14 residues. The full variable domain, with the rest looked up from reference TRBV7-2 and TRBJ1-5, is GAGVSQSPSNKVTEKGKDVELRCDPISGHTALYWYRQSLGQGLEFLIYFQGNSAPDKSGLPSDRFSAERTGGSVSTLTIQRTQQEDSAVYLCASSWRFGGQPQHFGDGTRLSIL.